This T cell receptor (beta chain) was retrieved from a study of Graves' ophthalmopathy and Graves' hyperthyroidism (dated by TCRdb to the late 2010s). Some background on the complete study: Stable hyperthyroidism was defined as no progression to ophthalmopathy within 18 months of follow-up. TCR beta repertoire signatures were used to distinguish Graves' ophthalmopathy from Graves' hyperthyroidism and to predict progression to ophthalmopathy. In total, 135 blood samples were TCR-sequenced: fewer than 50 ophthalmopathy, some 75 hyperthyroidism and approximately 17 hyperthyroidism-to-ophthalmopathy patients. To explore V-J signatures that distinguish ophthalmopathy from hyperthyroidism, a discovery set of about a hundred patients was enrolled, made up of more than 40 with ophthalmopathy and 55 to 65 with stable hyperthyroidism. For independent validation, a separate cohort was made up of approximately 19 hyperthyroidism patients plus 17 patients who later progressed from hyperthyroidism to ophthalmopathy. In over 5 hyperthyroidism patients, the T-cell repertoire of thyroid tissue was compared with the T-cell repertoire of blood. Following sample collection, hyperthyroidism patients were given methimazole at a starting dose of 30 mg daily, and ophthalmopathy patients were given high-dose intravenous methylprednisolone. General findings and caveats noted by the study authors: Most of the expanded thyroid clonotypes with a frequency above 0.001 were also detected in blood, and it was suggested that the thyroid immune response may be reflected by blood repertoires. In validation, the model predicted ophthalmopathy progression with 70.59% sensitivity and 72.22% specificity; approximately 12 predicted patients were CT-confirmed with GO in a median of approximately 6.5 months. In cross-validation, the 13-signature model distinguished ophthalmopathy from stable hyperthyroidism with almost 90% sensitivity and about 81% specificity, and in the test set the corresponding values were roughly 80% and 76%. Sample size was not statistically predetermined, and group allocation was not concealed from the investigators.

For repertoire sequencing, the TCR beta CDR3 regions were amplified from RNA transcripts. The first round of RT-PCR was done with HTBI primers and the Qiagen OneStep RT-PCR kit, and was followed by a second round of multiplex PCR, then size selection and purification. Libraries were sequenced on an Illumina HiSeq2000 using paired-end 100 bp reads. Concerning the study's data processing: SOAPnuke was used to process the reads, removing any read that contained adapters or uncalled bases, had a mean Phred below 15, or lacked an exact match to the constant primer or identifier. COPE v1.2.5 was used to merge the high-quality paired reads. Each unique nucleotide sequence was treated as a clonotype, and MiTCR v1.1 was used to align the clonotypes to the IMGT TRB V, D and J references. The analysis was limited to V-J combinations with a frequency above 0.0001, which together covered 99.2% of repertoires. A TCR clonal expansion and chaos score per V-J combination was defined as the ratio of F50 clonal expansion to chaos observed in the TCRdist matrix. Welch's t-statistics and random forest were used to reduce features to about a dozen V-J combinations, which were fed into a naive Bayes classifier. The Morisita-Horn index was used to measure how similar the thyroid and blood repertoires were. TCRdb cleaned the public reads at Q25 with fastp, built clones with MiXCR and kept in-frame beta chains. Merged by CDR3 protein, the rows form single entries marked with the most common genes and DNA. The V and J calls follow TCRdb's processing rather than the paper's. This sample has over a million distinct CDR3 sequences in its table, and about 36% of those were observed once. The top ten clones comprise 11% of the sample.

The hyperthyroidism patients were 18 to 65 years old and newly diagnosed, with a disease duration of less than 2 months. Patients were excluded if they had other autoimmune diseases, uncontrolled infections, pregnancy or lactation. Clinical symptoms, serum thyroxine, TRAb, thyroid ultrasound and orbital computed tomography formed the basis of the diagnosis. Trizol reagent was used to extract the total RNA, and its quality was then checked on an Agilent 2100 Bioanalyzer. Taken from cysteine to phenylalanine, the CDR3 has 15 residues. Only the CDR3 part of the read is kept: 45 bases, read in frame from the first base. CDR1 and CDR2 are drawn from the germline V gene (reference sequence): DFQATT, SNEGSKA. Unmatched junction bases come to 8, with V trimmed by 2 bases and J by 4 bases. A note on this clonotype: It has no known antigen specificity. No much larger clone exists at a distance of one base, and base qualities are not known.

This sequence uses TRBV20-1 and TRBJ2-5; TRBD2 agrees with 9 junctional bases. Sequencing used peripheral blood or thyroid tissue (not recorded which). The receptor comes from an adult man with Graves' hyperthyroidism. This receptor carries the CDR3 CSARQKAGGRETQYF. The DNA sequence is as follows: TGCAGTGCTAGACAAAAGGCGGGGGGGCGAGAGACCCAGTACTTC.